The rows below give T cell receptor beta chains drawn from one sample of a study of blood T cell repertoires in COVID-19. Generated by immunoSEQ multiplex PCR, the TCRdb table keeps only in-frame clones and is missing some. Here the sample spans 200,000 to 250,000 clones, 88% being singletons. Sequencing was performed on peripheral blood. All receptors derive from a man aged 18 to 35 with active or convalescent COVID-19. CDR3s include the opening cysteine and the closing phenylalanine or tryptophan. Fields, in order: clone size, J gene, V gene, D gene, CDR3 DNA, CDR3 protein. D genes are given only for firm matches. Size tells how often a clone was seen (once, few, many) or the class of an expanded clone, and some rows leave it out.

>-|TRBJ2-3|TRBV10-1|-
TGCGCCAGCAGTGAGTCGGTGCCCGGAGATACGCAGTATTTT
CASSESVPGDTQYF
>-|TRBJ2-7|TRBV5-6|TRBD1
TGTGCCAGCAGCTGGGACAGCTCCTACGAGCAGTACTTC
CASSWDSSYEQYF
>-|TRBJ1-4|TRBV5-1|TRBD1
TGCGCCAGCAGCTTGGAGGACAGGGGAAACGAAAAACTGTTTTTT
CASSLEDRGNEKLFF
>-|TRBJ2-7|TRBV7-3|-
TGTGCCAGCAGCTTATCTTACGAGCAGTACTTC
CASSLSYEQYF
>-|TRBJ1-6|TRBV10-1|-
TGCGCCAGCAGTGAGTCCGGGGGATCACCCCTCCACTTT
CASSESGGSPLHF
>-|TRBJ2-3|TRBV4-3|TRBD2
TGCGCCAGCAGCCAAGATACTAGCGGATCAGATACGCAGTATTTT
CASSQDTSGSDTQYF
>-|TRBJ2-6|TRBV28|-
TGTGCCAGCAGTTCGGCAGGGTTCTCTGGGGCCAACGTCCTGACTTTC
CASSSAGFSGANVLTF
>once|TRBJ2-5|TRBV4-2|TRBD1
TGTGCCAGCAGCCAAACAGGGGACCACGAGACCCAGTACTTC
CASSQTGDHETQYF
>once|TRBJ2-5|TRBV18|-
TGTGCCAGCTCCCCTGGGGCTGCACCCGAGACCCAGTACTTC
CASSPGAAPETQYF
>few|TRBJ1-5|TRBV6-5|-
TGTGCCAGCAGTTTACAGGGCAGCAATCAGCCCCAGCATTTT
CASSLQGSNQPQHF
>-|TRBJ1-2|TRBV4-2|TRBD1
TGTGCCAGCAGCCAGGAACAGGGGAATCCTAACTATGGCTACACCTTC
CASSQEQGNPNYGYTF
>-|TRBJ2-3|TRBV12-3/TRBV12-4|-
TGTGCCAGCAGTAAAAACTACGCAGATACGCAGTATTTT
CASSKNYADTQYF
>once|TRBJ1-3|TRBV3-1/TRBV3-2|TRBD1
TGTGCCAGCAGCCAAGCCCCAGGGGGCGCATCTGGAAACACCATATATTTT
CASSQAPGGASGNTIYF
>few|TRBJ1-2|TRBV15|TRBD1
TGTGCCACCAGCGGCGGAGGTGGACAGGGGGCTTTCGGCTATGGCTACACCTTC
CATSGGGGQGAFGYGYTF
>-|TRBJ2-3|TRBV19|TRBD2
TGTGCCAGTAGTATAGGGGGACTAGGTACGCAGTATTTT
CASSIGGLGTQYF
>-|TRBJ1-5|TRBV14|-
TGTGCCAGCAGCCGGACAGCGATTAGCAATCAGCCCCAGCATTTT
CASSRTAISNQPQHF
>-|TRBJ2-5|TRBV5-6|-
TGTGCCAGCAGCTTGGGCAGGGAGACCCAGTACTTC
CASSLGRETQYF
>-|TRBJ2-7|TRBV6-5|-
TGTGCCAGCAGTTACATAGGGGGCGAGCAGTACTTC
CASSYIGGEQYF
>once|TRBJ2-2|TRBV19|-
TGTGCCAGTAGTTCCAGGGCCGCGAACACCGGGGAGCTGTTTTTT
CASSSRAANTGELFF
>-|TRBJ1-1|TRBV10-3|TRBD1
TGTGCCATCACAGAGGGACAGGGCTTCACTGAAGCTTTCTTT
CAITEGQGFTEAFF
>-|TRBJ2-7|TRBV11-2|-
TGTGCCAGCAGCCTCACTACCGACTACGAGCAGTACTTC
CASSLTTDYEQYF
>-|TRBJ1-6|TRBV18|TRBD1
TGTGCCAGCTCCCCAGGACAGGGGGCTAGTTCACCCCTCCACTTT
CASSPGQGASSPLHF
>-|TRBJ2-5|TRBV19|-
TGTGCCAGTAGTACACTAACGAGACAGGCCCAAGAGACCCAGTACTTC
CASSTLTRQAQETQYF
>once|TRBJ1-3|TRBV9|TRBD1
TGTGCCAGCAGCGGGACAGGACAGGGAAGCTCGAGAAACACCATATATTTT
CASSGTGQGSSRNTIYF
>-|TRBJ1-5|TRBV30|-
TGTGCCTGGAGCGGGGGAGGGGATAACAATCAGCCCCAGCATTTT
CAWSGGGDNNQPQHF
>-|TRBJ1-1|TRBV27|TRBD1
TGTGCCAGCAGTTTTATCCAGGGGGTCACTGAAGCTTTCTTT
CASSFIQGVTEAFF
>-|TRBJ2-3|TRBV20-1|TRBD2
TGCAGTGCTAGTCTAGCGGCGGATACGCAGTATTTT
CSASLAADTQYF
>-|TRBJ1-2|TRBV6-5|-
TGTGCCAGCAGTTACTCGAGGGGGGGCCAGTATGGCTACACCTTC
CASSYSRGGQYGYTF
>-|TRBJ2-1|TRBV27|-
TGTGCCAGCAGTTGGTCGTTGAGGGTTAATGAGCAGTTCTTC
CASSWSLRVNEQFF
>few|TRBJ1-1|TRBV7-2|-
TGTGCCAGCAGCCTACAGGGCTGGGGGAATACTGAAGCTTTCTTT
CASSLQGWGNTEAFF
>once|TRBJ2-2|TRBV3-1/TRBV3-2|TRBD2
TGTGCCAGCAGCCAACATGGAGCGGGAGGCGGAGGCGGGGAGCTGTTTTTT
CASSQHGAGGGGGELFF
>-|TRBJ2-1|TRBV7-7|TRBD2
TGTGCTAGCAGCCCTGCGGGACTAGCCAACAATGAGCAGTTCTTC
CASSPAGLANNEQFF
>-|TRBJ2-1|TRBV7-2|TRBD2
TGTGCCAGCAGCTTAGGCGCCGGGACTAGCGGCTCTAATGAGCAGTTCTTC
CASSLGAGTSGSNEQFF
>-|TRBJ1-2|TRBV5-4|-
TGTGCCAGCAGCTTGGCAGAGGGACAATCGTACAGCTATGGCTACACCTTC
CASSLAEGQSYSYGYTF
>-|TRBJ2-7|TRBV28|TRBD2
TGTGCCAGCAGTCCCCATTTCGGACTAGCGGTTCCCTCCTACGAGCAGTACTTC
CASSPHFGLAVPSYEQYF
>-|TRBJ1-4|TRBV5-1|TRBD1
TGCGCCAGCAGCTTGGGGGGGACAGCCACTAATGAAAAACTGTTTTTT
CASSLGGTATNEKLFF
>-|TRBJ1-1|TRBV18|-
TGTGCCAGCTCACCACCGCTGTCAGGGGCCCAACGGAACACTGAAGCTTTCTTT
CASSPPLSGAQRNTEAFF
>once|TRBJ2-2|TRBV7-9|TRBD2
TGTGCCAGCAAGCGGGAGGGTTCGAACACCGGGGAGCTGTTTTTT
CASKREGSNTGELFF